These T cell receptor beta chains were read from a single sample in a study of shared T cell receptors in the human thymus. The table came from immunoSEQ multiplex PCR; TCRdb's copy has only in-frame clones and leaves some out. The sample includes hundreds of thousands of clones, approximately 87% of them seen just once. The sample also formed part of further work on human thymus T cells.

Input material: thymocytes. The origin of the receptors is a boy younger than two with a congenital heart defect. Each CDR3 is given with its conserved first and last residue. Each record gives: V gene, clone size, CDR3 length, D gene, J gene, CDR3 DNA, CDR3 protein. D genes are given only for firm matches. The listing skips clone size in some rows; elsewhere it reads once, few, many or a size class.

V gene: TRBV5-5; clone size: .; CDR3 length: 17; D gene: TRBD2; J gene: TRBJ2-7; CDR3 DNA: TGTGCCAGCAGCTTGGTGGATACTAGCGGGGGGGCATACGAGCAGTACTTC; CDR3 protein: CASSLVDTSGGAYEQYF
V gene: TRBV5-8; clone size: .; CDR3 length: 20; D gene: TRBD1; J gene: TRBJ2-1; CDR3 DNA: TGTGCCAGCAGCTCCTCCCGTAGGGGGCCTGTAGAGAGCTCCTACAATGAGCAGTTCTTC; CDR3 protein: CASSSSRRGPVESSYNEQFF
V gene: TRBV13; clone size: .; CDR3 length: 14; D gene: TRBD1; J gene: TRBJ2-7; CDR3 DNA: TGTGCCAGCAGCTCGAGGACAGGTGGGACCGAGCAGTACTTC; CDR3 protein: CASSSRTGGTEQYF
V gene: TRBV7-9; clone size: .; CDR3 length: 15; D gene: TRBD1; J gene: TRBJ1-1; CDR3 DNA: TGTGCCAGCAGCCCTCGACAGGGGGTGAACACTGAAGCTTTCTTT; CDR3 protein: CASSPRQGVNTEAFF
V gene: TRBV11-2; clone size: .; CDR3 length: 15; D gene: TRBD1; J gene: TRBJ1-5; CDR3 DNA: TGTGCCAGCAGCACAACAGGGGACCTTAATCAGCCCCAGCATTTT; CDR3 protein: CASSTTGDLNQPQHF
V gene: TRBV28; clone size: once; CDR3 length: 12; D gene: .; J gene: TRBJ2-7; CDR3 DNA: TGTGCCAGCCAGTCTAGAGTCTACGAGCAGTACTTC; CDR3 protein: CASQSRVYEQYF
V gene: TRBV28; clone size: .; CDR3 length: 19; D gene: TRBD2; J gene: TRBJ2-7; CDR3 DNA: TGTGCCAGCAGTCCGCCGACTAGCGGGAGGGCCGGGGCCTCCTACGAGCAGTACTTC; CDR3 protein: CASSPPTSGRAGASYEQYF
V gene: TRBV6-1; clone size: .; CDR3 length: 16; D gene: .; J gene: TRBJ1-5; CDR3 DNA: TGTGCCAGCAGTGAAGCGGCCGATCAGGTAGGCCAGCCCCAGCATTTT; CDR3 protein: CASSEAADQVGQPQHF
V gene: TRBV4-3; clone size: .; CDR3 length: 15; D gene: .; J gene: TRBJ1-2; CDR3 DNA: TGCGCCAGCAGCCGGAATGATGGAGCATGGAATGGCTACACCTTC; CDR3 protein: CASSRNDGAWNGYTF
V gene: TRBV4-1; clone size: .; CDR3 length: 16; D gene: .; J gene: TRBJ1-6; CDR3 DNA: TGCGCCAGCAGCCAAGATTCGGCAGGGAAGACTTCACCCCTCCACTTT; CDR3 protein: CASSQDSAGKTSPLHF
V gene: TRBV10-3; clone size: once; CDR3 length: 13; D gene: .; J gene: TRBJ1-5; CDR3 DNA: TGTGCCATCAGTGCCGAGGGCAATCAGCCCCAGCATTTT; CDR3 protein: CAISAEGNQPQHF
V gene: TRBV27; clone size: .; CDR3 length: 15; D gene: TRBD2; J gene: TRBJ2-1; CDR3 DNA: TGTGCCAGCAGTCCGACTAGCGGGGGTATGAATGAGCAGTTCTTC; CDR3 protein: CASSPTSGGMNEQFF
V gene: TRBV6-1; clone size: .; CDR3 length: 14; D gene: .; J gene: TRBJ2-5; CDR3 DNA: TGTGCCAGCAGTGAAGTGCAGGTACAAGAGACCCAGTACTTC; CDR3 protein: CASSEVQVQETQYF
V gene: TRBV4-3; clone size: .; CDR3 length: 15; D gene: TRBD2; J gene: TRBJ2-7; CDR3 DNA: TGCGCCAGCAGCCAAGGGGGCGGGAGATCCTACGAGCAGTACTTC; CDR3 protein: CASSQGGGRSYEQYF
V gene: TRBV6-6; clone size: .; CDR3 length: 15; D gene: .; J gene: TRBJ1-1; CDR3 DNA: TGTGCCAGCAGTTACCCGCAGGGGCCTGGGACTGAAGCTTTCTTT; CDR3 protein: CASSYPQGPGTEAFF
V gene: TRBV7-2; clone size: .; CDR3 length: 16; D gene: TRBD1; J gene: TRBJ1-6; CDR3 DNA: TGTGCCAGCAGCTTAAGGGACAGGGGGGATAATTCACCCCTCCACTTT; CDR3 protein: CASSLRDRGDNSPLHF
V gene: TRBV5-6; clone size: .; CDR3 length: 14; D gene: TRBD1; J gene: TRBJ2-7; CDR3 DNA: TGTGCCAGCAGAAGGGGGACAGACTACTACGAGCAGTACTTC; CDR3 protein: CASRRGTDYYEQYF
V gene: TRBV28; clone size: .; CDR3 length: 15; D gene: .; J gene: TRBJ1-1; CDR3 DNA: TGTGCCAGCAGTTCCGATGGGCGGGGGGTCACTGAAGCTTTCTTT; CDR3 protein: CASSSDGRGVTEAFF
V gene: TRBV19; clone size: few; CDR3 length: 15; D gene: .; J gene: TRBJ1-5; CDR3 DNA: TGTGCCAGTAGTATCCACAGGGAGCGCAATCAGCCCCAGCATTTT; CDR3 protein: CASSIHRERNQPQHF
V gene: TRBV11-3; clone size: .; CDR3 length: 14; D gene: .; J gene: TRBJ2-5; CDR3 DNA: TGTGCCAGCATTGGCAGGGGAGGGGTAGAGACCCAGTACTTC; CDR3 protein: CASIGRGGVETQYF
V gene: TRBV7-9; clone size: .; CDR3 length: 19; D gene: TRBD2; J gene: TRBJ2-1; CDR3 DNA: TGTGCCAGCAGCCCCTGGGTAGCGGGAGTTATCGGATCCTACAATGAGCAGTTCTTC; CDR3 protein: CASSPWVAGVIGSYNEQFF
V gene: TRBV5-1; clone size: .; CDR3 length: 15; D gene: TRBD1; J gene: TRBJ1-2; CDR3 DNA: TGCGCCAGCAGCACCCGGACAGGGGGGAACTATGGCTACACCTTC; CDR3 protein: CASSTRTGGNYGYTF
V gene: TRBV29-1; clone size: .; CDR3 length: 17; D gene: TRBD2; J gene: TRBJ2-1; CDR3 DNA: TGCAGCGCCTCCGGGACTAGCGGGAGACGGGCCACCGGTGAGCAGTTCTTC; CDR3 protein: CSASGTSGRRATGEQFF
V gene: TRBV6-1; clone size: .; CDR3 length: 15; D gene: .; J gene: TRBJ1-4; CDR3 DNA: TGTGCCAGCAGTGAAGAACAAGAGGTTAATGAAAAACTGTTTTTT; CDR3 protein: CASSEEQEVNEKLFF
V gene: TRBV2; clone size: .; CDR3 length: 16; D gene: TRBD1; J gene: TRBJ2-5; CDR3 DNA: TGTGCCAGCAGTGAAGTCCCGGGACAGGTTCCAGAGACCCAGTACTTC; CDR3 protein: CASSEVPGQVPETQYF
V gene: TRBV25-1; clone size: .; CDR3 length: 15; D gene: .; J gene: TRBJ2-5; CDR3 DNA: TGTGCCAGCAGTGGATCCCCTAGCGTGTGGGAGACCCAGTACTTC; CDR3 protein: CASSGSPSVWETQYF
V gene: TRBV5-1; clone size: .; CDR3 length: 16; D gene: .; J gene: TRBJ1-1; CDR3 DNA: TGCGCCAGCAGCATGGGGTGTACAGGGATGAACACTGAAGCTTTCTTT; CDR3 protein: CASSMGCTGMNTEAFF
V gene: TRBV28; clone size: once; CDR3 length: 15; D gene: .; J gene: TRBJ2-7; CDR3 DNA: TGTGCCAGCAGTTTATCTAGCGCGCGGGCCTACGAGCAGTACTTC; CDR3 protein: CASSLSSARAYEQYF
V gene: TRBV5-6; clone size: few; CDR3 length: 15; D gene: .; J gene: TRBJ2-7; CDR3 DNA: TGTGCCAGCAGCTTAGGACGGCGAGGGCCCTACGAGCAGTACTTC; CDR3 protein: CASSLGRRGPYEQYF
V gene: TRBV28; clone size: .; CDR3 length: 18; D gene: .; J gene: TRBJ2-1; CDR3 DNA: TGTGCCAGCAGTTTCGGGTCCCCAGCGGAGGGGGCGCACAATGAGCAGTTCTTC; CDR3 protein: CASSFGSPAEGAHNEQFF
V gene: TRBV10-3; clone size: .; CDR3 length: 15; D gene: .; J gene: TRBJ2-4; CDR3 DNA: TGTGCCATCAGTGAGTCGGGTCCGGAGGGGAACATTCAGTACTTC; CDR3 protein: CAISESGPEGNIQYF
V gene: TRBV10-3; clone size: .; CDR3 length: 13; D gene: .; J gene: TRBJ2-7; CDR3 DNA: TGTGCCATCAGAGGGGATAGGGTCTTCGAGCAGTACTTC; CDR3 protein: CAIRGDRVFEQYF
V gene: TRBV7-9; clone size: .; CDR3 length: 16; D gene: .; J gene: TRBJ2-1; CDR3 DNA: TGTGCCAGCAGCTTAGCGGGTCGGGAGTGGGACAATGAGCAGTTCTTC; CDR3 protein: CASSLAGREWDNEQFF
V gene: TRBV9; clone size: once; CDR3 length: 16; D gene: TRBD1; J gene: TRBJ1-1; CDR3 DNA: TGTGCCAGCAGCTCCCGTACCGGGACAGGGGGCACTGAAGCTTTCTTT; CDR3 protein: CASSSRTGTGGTEAFF
V gene: TRBV5-4; clone size: .; CDR3 length: 20; D gene: .; J gene: TRBJ1-6; CDR3 DNA: TGTGCCAGCAGCTTAGGTAGACAGGACATCCCTAGCTCCTATAATTCCCCCCTCCACTTT; CDR3 protein: CASSLGRQDIPSSYNSPLHF
V gene: TRBV15; clone size: .; CDR3 length: 13; D gene: .; J gene: TRBJ1-1; CDR3 DNA: TGTGCCACCAGCAGACCTTGGAACACTGAAGCTTTCTTT; CDR3 protein: CATSRPWNTEAFF
V gene: TRBV5-6; clone size: .; CDR3 length: 16; D gene: .; J gene: TRBJ1-2; CDR3 DNA: TGTGCCAGCAGCTTGGGAACCCGGGAAGATAACTATGGCTACACCTTC; CDR3 protein: CASSLGTREDNYGYTF
V gene: TRBV6-1; clone size: .; CDR3 length: 16; D gene: .; J gene: TRBJ1-4; CDR3 DNA: TGTGCCAGCAGTGAAGCGGGAGGGGCAACTAATGAAAAACTGTTTTTT; CDR3 protein: CASSEAGGATNEKLFF
V gene: TRBV9; clone size: .; CDR3 length: 14; D gene: .; J gene: TRBJ2-1; CDR3 DNA: TGTGCCAGCAGCGTCATAGGAGGGGGCAGCGAGCAGTTCTTC; CDR3 protein: CASSVIGGGSEQFF
V gene: TRBV28; clone size: .; CDR3 length: 13; D gene: .; J gene: TRBJ2-5; CDR3 DNA: TGTGCCAGCAAAACTAGATTCCAAGAGACCCAGTACTTC; CDR3 protein: CASKTRFQETQYF
V gene: TRBV7-9; clone size: once; CDR3 length: 15; D gene: .; J gene: TRBJ2-5; CDR3 DNA: TGTGCCAGCAGCCAACGGGGGGCCCTACAAGAGACCCAGTACTTC; CDR3 protein: CASSQRGALQETQYF
V gene: TRBV5-1; clone size: .; CDR3 length: 15; D gene: TRBD1; J gene: TRBJ2-7; CDR3 DNA: TGCGCCAGCAGCGATGGGACAGGGGATAGCAACGAGCAGTACTTC; CDR3 protein: CASSDGTGDSNEQYF
V gene: TRBV11-2; clone size: once; CDR3 length: 14; D gene: .; J gene: TRBJ2-4; CDR3 DNA: TGTGCCAGCAGCTTCGCCCTAAGACTTGACATTCAGTACTTC; CDR3 protein: CASSFALRLDIQYF
V gene: TRBV15; clone size: .; CDR3 length: 16; D gene: TRBD1; J gene: TRBJ1-5; CDR3 DNA: TGTGCCACCAGCATCGGACAGGTCGCTTTCAATCAGCCCCAGCATTTT; CDR3 protein: CATSIGQVAFNQPQHF
V gene: TRBV5-4; clone size: .; CDR3 length: 19; D gene: TRBD2; J gene: TRBJ2-4; CDR3 DNA: TGTGCCAGCAGCACGCGGGGGACTAGCGGGATTCTAGCCAAAAACATTCAGTACTTC; CDR3 protein: CASSTRGTSGILAKNIQYF
V gene: TRBV9; clone size: .; CDR3 length: 14; D gene: .; J gene: TRBJ2-3; CDR3 DNA: TGTGCCAGCAGCGTAGCCCGGGGAACAGATACGCAGTATTTT; CDR3 protein: CASSVARGTDTQYF
V gene: TRBV6-6; clone size: .; CDR3 length: 14; D gene: TRBD1; J gene: TRBJ1-2; CDR3 DNA: TGTGCCAGCAGTACCGGGACAGAGGACTATGGCTACACCTTC; CDR3 protein: CASSTGTEDYGYTF
V gene: TRBV28; clone size: .; CDR3 length: 17; D gene: .; J gene: TRBJ2-3; CDR3 DNA: TGTGCCAGCAGTTTGGCGTTGAGGCGGGGCAACACAGATACGCAGTATTTT; CDR3 protein: CASSLALRRGNTDTQYF
V gene: TRBV7-6; clone size: .; CDR3 length: 14; D gene: .; J gene: TRBJ1-4; CDR3 DNA: TGTGCCAGCAGCTTAAGGGGGAAGGGGGAAAAACTGTTTTTT; CDR3 protein: CASSLRGKGEKLFF
V gene: TRBV5-6; clone size: .; CDR3 length: 15; D gene: .; J gene: TRBJ2-3; CDR3 DNA: TGTGCCAGCCGCTACCGGGACACGGGTATGGATACGCAGTATTTT; CDR3 protein: CASRYRDTGMDTQYF
V gene: TRBV7-3; clone size: .; CDR3 length: 15; D gene: .; J gene: TRBJ2-1; CDR3 DNA: TGTGCCAGCAGCTTAGGTCAGAGGGATGGTAGTGAGCAGTTCTTC; CDR3 protein: CASSLGQRDGSEQFF
V gene: TRBV11-2; clone size: .; CDR3 length: 12; D gene: .; J gene: TRBJ2-1; CDR3 DNA: TGTGCCAGCAGCCGCGGACAGCCAGAGCAGTTCTTC; CDR3 protein: CASSRGQPEQFF
V gene: TRBV12-5; clone size: once; CDR3 length: 15; D gene: TRBD2; J gene: TRBJ2-1; CDR3 DNA: TGTGCTAGTGGTTTGTGGACTAGCGGGAGAAATGAGCAGTTCTTC; CDR3 protein: CASGLWTSGRNEQFF
V gene: TRBV23-1; clone size: .; CDR3 length: 14; D gene: .; J gene: TRBJ1-5; CDR3 DNA: TGCGCCAGCAGTCCGCGACAGACGAATCAGCCCCAGCATTTT; CDR3 protein: CASSPRQTNQPQHF
V gene: TRBV28; clone size: .; CDR3 length: 16; D gene: TRBD2; J gene: TRBJ2-1; CDR3 DNA: TGTGCCAGCAGTTTTGATCCCTTATCTAGCGGTTGGGAGCAGTTCTTC; CDR3 protein: CASSFDPLSSGWEQFF
V gene: TRBV7-9; clone size: .; CDR3 length: 11; D gene: .; J gene: TRBJ1-1; CDR3 DNA: TGTGCCAGCAGCTTTAGCACTGAAGCTTTCTTT; CDR3 protein: CASSFSTEAFF
V gene: TRBV12-5; clone size: .; CDR3 length: 15; D gene: TRBD1; J gene: TRBJ2-5; CDR3 DNA: TGTGCTAGTGGTTTGGAGACAGGGGCGGGGGAGACCCAGTACTTC; CDR3 protein: CASGLETGAGETQYF
V gene: TRBV6-6; clone size: .; CDR3 length: 16; D gene: .; J gene: TRBJ1-1; CDR3 DNA: TGTGCCAGCAGTAAACAGGGAGTCCCTGGGTACACTGAAGCTTTCTTT; CDR3 protein: CASSKQGVPGYTEAFF
V gene: TRBV4-2; clone size: .; CDR3 length: 15; D gene: TRBD1; J gene: TRBJ2-1; CDR3 DNA: TGTGCCAGCAGCCCCCGGACAGGGGTAAACAATGAGCAGTTCTTC; CDR3 protein: CASSPRTGVNNEQFF